This TCR beta chain was profiled in a study of T cell repertoires in cytomegalovirus infection. Study at large: Well-studied HLA-B-restricted epitopes and recently identified HLA-C-restricted epitopes of CMV were both used in the study. Signatures in public TCR beta sequences pointed to both CMV infection and matching HLA type. Findings and caveats of the study: Dominant in the ex vivo response were TCR beta clonotypes restricted by HLA-C and specific for CMV.

The CDR3 runs 18 residues. V gave up 4 bases and J gave up 0 bases; unmatched junction bases: 8. Germline V gene lookup returns CDR1 SNHLY and CDR2 FYNNEI. MiXCR was run by TCRdb on the reads, yielding one entry per CDR3 protein. The sample lists about 700,000 distinct CDR3 sequences; 33% were seen once. In its sample, this clonotype was seen once. No antigen is known for it. This TCR derives from a human donor in good health (CMV status not recorded). Some clones in this sample may be carry-over from other donors' samples. The V and J genes are TRBV2 and TRBJ1-6; 8 bases are a match to TRBD1. The sequenced sample was cultured PBMCs, obtained from culture after CMV antigen stimulation. CDR3 DNA sequence: TGTGCCAGCAGTGGTGGGACAGGTTTCAGCTCCTATAATTCACCCCTCCACTTT. This encodes CASSGGTGFSSYNSPLHF.